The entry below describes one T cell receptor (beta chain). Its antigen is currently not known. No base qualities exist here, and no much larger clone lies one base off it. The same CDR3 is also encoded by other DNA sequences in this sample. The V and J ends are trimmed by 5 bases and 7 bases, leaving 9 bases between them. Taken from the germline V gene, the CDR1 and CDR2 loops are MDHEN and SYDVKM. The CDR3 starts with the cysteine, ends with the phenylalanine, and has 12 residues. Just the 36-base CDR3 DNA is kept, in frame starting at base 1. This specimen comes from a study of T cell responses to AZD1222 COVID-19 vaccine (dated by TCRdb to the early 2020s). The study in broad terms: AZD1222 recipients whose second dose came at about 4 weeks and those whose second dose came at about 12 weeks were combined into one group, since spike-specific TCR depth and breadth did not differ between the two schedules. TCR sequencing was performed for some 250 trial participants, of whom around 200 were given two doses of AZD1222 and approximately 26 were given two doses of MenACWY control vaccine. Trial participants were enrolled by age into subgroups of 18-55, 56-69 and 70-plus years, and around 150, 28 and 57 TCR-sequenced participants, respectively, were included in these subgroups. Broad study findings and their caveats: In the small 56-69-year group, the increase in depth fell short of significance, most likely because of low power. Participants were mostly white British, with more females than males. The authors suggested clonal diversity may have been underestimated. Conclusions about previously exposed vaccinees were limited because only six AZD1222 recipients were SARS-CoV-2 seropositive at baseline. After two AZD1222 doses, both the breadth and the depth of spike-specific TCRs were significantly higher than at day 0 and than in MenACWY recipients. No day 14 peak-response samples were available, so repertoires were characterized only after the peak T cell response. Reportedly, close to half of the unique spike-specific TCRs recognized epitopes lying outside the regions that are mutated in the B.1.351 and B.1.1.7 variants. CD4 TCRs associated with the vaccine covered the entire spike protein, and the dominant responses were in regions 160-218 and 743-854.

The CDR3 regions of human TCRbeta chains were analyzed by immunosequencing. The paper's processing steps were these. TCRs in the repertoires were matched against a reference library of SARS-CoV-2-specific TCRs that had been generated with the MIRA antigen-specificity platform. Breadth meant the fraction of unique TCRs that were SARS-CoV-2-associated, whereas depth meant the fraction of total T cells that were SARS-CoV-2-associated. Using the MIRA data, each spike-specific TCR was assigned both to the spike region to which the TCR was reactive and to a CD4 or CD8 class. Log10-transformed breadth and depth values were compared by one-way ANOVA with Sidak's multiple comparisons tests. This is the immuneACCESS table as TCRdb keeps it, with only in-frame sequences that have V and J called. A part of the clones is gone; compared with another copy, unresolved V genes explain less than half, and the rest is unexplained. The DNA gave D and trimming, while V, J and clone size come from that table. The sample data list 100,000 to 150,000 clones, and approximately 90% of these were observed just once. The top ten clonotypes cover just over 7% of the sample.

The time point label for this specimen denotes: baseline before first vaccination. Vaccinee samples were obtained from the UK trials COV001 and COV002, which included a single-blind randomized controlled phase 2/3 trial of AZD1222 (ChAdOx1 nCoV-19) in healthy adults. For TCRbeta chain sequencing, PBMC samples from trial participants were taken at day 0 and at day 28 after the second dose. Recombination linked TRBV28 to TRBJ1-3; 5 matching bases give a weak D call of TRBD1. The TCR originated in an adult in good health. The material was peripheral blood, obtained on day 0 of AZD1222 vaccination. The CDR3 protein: CASSLSGNTIYF. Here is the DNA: TGTGCCAGCAGTCTCTCAGGGAACACCATATATTTT. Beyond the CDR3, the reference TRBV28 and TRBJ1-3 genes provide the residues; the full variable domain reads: DVKVTQSSRYLVKRTGEKVFLECVQDMDHENMFWYRQDPGLGLRLIYFSYDVKMKEKGDIPEGYSVSREKKERFSLILESASTNQTSMYLCASSLSGNTIYFGEGSWLTVV.